Included here is one T cell receptor (beta chain) sequence, with context. This sample was included in a study of blood T cell repertoires in COVID-19. Study-level background: Some COVID-19 samples were acute and others convalescent; all came from the United States, Italy and Spain.

Original handling: Reference gene primer amplification gave estimated nucleated cell counts. Clones were sequenced by immunoSEQ multiplex PCR, and TCRdb holds only the in-frame ones, with some missing. Clone size and V and J calls were adopted from that table, with D and trimming inferred from the DNA. Of some 210,000 clones listed, approximately 91% are singletons. The CDR3 consists of 14 residues. With 0 bases removed from V and 2 bases from J, the gap between germline ends came to 6 bases. Germline-derived CDR1 and CDR2 are SGHKS and YYEKEE (reference sequence). The TCR sequence derives from a woman aged 40 to 55 with acute or convalescent COVID-19. The material sequenced was peripheral blood. The chain links TRBV5-5 to TRBJ1-3, with D tentatively TRBD1 (5 bases). CDR3 sequence reads: CASSLGRAGNTIYF. The DNA for the CDR3 is TGTGCCAGCAGCTTGGGCAGGGCTGGAAACACCATATATTTT.